This T cell receptor (beta chain) was obtained from a study of immune evolution from preneoplasia to lung adenocarcinoma. The germline V gene has CDR1 MDHEN and CDR2 SYDVKM. The CDR3 totals 14 residues. The germline V and J ends were trimmed by 3 bases and 5 bases, with 13 bases remaining between them. Macro-dissection enriched premalignant or tumor cells before nucleic acid extraction. Points from the study as a whole: Later-stage lesions seemingly showed higher T cell density and diversity than normal lung.

TCRdb's table, derived via immunoSEQ multiplex PCR, lists solely in-frame clones and lacks some. The repertoire holds 14,000 to 15,000 clones, with more than 75% as singletons. Of note for this clone: Its target is not known.

The sequencing sample was made of FFPE minimally invasive lung adenocarcinoma tissue. The V call is TRBV28, the J call TRBJ2-5; D may match TRBD1 or TRBD2 (5 bases each). This clonotype was sampled from a person aged 55-80 years with lung adenocarcinoma. CDR3 region: CASSLGPRRETQYF. The CDR3 nucleotides read TGTGCCAGCAGTTTGGGGCCCCGGAGGGAGACCCAGTACTTC.